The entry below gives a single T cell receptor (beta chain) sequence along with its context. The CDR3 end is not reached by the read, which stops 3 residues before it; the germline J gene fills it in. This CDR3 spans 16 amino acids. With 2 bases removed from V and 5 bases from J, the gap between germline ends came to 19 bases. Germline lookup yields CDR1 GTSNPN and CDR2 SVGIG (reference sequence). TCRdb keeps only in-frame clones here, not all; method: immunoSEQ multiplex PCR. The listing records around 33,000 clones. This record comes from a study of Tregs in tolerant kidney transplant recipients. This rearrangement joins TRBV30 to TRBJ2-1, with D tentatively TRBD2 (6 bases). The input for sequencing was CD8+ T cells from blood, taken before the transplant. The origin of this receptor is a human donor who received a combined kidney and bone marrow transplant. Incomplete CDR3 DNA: TGTGCCTGGAGTATCCCTCAGGTAGCGGACCACAATGAG. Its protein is CAWSIPQVADHNE. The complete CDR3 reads CAWSIPQVADHNEQFF.